A single TCR beta chain is shown here with its context. Authors' data handling: For nucleated cells, counts were estimated from reference gene primer amplification. Clones were sequenced by immunoSEQ multiplex PCR, and TCRdb holds only the in-frame ones, with some missing. V, J and clone size reflect that table, while D and trimming were determined from the DNA. The sample contains 120,000 or so clones, around 87% of which appear only once. This specimen belongs to a study of blood T cell repertoires in COVID-19. As for the study in general: Italy, Spain and the United States were the sources of the convalescent and acute COVID-19 samples. PBMCs, B-cell-depleted T cells, or T cells were the source of the cDNA or gDNA that made up the material.

CDR3 length: 16 amino acids. Germline loops: CDR1 MGHRA, CDR2 YSYEKL. J lost 5 bases, V lost 4 bases, and 9 bases had no gene match. This receptor was taken from a man aged 50 to 59 with acute or convalescent COVID-19. The V call is TRBV4-1, the J call TRBJ2-7; the match to TRBD1 covers 12 bases. Sequences were obtained from peripheral blood. Here the CDR3 reads CASSPPGQGASHEQYF. CDR3 DNA sequence: TGCGCCAGCAGCCCACCGGGACAGGGGGCGTCGCACGAGCAGTACTTC.